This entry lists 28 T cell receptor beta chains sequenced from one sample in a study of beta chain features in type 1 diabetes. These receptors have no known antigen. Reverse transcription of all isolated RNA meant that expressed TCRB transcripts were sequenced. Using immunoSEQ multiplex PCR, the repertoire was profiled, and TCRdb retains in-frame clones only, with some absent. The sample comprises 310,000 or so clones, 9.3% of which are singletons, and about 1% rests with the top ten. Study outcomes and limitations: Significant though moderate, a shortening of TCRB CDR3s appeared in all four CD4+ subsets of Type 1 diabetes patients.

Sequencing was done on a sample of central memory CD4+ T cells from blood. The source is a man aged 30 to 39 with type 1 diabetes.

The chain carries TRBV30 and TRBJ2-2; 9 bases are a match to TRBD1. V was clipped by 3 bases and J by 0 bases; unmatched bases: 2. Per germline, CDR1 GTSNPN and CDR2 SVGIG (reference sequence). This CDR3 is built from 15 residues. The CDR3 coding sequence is TGTGCCTGGAGATGGACAGGGGCGAACACCGGGGAGCTGTTTTTT. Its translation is CAWRWTGANTGELFF.

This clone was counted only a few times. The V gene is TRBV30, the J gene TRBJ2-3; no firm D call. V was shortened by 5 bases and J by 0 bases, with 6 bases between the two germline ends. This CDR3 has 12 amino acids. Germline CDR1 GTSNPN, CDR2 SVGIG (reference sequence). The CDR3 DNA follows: TGTGCCTGGGTGGGGAGCACAGATACGCAGTATTTT. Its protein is CAWVGSTDTQYF.

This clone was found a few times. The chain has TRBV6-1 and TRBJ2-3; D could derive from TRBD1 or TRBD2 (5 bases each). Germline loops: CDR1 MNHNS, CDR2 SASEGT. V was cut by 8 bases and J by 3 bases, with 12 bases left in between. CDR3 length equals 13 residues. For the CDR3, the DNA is TGTGCCAGCCGGGACCCGGGGACAGATACGCAGTATTTT. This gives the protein CASRDPGTDTQYF.

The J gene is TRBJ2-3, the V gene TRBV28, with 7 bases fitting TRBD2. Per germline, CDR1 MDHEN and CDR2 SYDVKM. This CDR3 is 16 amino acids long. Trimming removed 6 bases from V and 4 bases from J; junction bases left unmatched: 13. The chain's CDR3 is CASSPSAGPRPDTQYF. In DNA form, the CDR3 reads TGTGCCAGCAGCCCCTCAGCGGGGCCCCGGCCAGATACGCAGTATTTT.

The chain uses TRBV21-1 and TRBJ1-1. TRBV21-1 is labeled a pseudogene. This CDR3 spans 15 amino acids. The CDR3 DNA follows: TGTGCCAGCAGCGAGGGGAGGTGGTCGGACACTGAAGCTTTCTTT. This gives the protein CASSEGRWSDTEAFF.

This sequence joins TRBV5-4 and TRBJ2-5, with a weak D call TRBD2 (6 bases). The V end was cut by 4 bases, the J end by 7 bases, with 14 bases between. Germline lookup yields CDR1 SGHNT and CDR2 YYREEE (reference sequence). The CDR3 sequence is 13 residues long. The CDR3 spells CASSPTSNGTQYF. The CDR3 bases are TGTGCCAGCAGCCCAACTAGCAACGGGACCCAGTACTTC.

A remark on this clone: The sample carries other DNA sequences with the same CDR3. CDR3 coding DNA: TGTGCCAGCAGTGACGACAGGAACACTGAAGCTTTCTTT. It yields the protein CASSDDRNTEAFF. The chain is built from TRBV2 and TRBJ1-1; D may be TRBD1 (5 bases). Germline loops: CDR1 SNHLY, CDR2 FYNNEI. This CDR3 contains 13 residues. V lost 3 bases and J lost 1, with 6 bases in between.

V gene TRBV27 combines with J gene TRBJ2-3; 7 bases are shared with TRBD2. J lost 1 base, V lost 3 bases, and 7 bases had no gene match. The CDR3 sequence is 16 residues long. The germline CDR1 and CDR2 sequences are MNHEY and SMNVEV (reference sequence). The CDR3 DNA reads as TGTGCCAGCAGTTTCACCCTAAGCGGGGGCACAGATACGCAGTATTTT. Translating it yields CASSFTLSGGTDTQYF.

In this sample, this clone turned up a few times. DNA for the CDR3: TGTGCCAGCAGCCCACGGACAGGTTATAATTCACCCCTCCACTTT. Translation gives CASSPRTGYNSPLHF. This sequence joins TRBV7-2 and TRBJ1-6; 7 positions agree with TRBD1. After removal of 5 bases from V and 4 bases from J, the junction contained 5 bases not matched to a gene. The CDR3 sequence is 15 residues long. Germline assignment: CDR1 SGHTA and CDR2 FQGNSA.

The CDR3 region is CASSAARVGEAHYEQYF. The CDR3 bases are TGTGCCAGCAGCGCTGCCCGAGTGGGCGAGGCACACTACGAGCAGTACTTC. V and J are TRBV7-8 and TRBJ2-7; D is uncertain. CDR3 length equals 17 residues. CDR1 is SGHVS and CDR2 is FQNEAQ in the germline V gene. V was clipped by 5 bases and J by 3 bases, with 23 bases between them.

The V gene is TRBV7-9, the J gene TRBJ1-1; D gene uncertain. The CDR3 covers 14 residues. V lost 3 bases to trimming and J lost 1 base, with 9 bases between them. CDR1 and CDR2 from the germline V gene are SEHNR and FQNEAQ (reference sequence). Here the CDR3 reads CASSLLTPNTEAFF. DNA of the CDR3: TGTGCCAGCAGCTTGCTGACACCGAACACTGAAGCTTTCTTT.

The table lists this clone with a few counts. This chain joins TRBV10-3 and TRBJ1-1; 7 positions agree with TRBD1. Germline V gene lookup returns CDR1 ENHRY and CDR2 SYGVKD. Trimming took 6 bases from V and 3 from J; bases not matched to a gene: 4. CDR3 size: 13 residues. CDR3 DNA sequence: TGTGCCATCAGCAGGGACAGAGACACTGAAGCTTTCTTT. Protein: CAISRDRDTEAFF.

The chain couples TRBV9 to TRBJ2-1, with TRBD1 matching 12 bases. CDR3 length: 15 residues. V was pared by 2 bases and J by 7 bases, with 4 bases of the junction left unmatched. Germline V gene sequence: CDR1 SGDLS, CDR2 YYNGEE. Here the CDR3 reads CASSVGQGAGNEQFF. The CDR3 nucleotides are TGTGCCAGCAGCGTGGGACAGGGGGCCGGGAATGAGCAGTTCTTC.

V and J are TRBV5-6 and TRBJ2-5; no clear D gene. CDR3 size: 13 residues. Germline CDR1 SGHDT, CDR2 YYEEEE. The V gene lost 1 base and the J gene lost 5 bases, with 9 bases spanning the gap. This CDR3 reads CASSLIMGETQYF. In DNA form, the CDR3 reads TGTGCCAGCAGCTTGATAATGGGGGAGACCCAGTACTTC.

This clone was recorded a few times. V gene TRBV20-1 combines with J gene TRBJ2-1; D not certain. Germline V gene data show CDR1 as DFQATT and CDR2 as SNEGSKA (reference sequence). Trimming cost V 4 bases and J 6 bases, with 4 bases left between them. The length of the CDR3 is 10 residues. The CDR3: CSAISNEQFF. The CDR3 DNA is TGCAGTGCTATTAGCAATGAGCAGTTCTTC.

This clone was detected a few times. DNA for the CDR3: TGTGCCAGCTCACCACCGTTATCACCCTCTGGGGCCAACGTCCTGACTTTC. Translated: CASSPPLSPSGANVLTF. V is TRBV18 and J is TRBJ2-6; no firm D call. The CDR3 sequence is 17 residues long. The germline V and J ends were trimmed by 0 bases and 0 bases, with 9 bases remaining between them. In germline, CDR1 is KGHSH, CDR2 LQKENI.

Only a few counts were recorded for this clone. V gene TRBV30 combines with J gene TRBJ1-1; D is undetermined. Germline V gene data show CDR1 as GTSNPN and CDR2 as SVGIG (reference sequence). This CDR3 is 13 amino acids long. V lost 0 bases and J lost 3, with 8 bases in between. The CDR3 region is CAWSVMVDTEAFF. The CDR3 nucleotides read TGTGCCTGGAGTGTAATGGTAGACACTGAAGCTTTCTTT.

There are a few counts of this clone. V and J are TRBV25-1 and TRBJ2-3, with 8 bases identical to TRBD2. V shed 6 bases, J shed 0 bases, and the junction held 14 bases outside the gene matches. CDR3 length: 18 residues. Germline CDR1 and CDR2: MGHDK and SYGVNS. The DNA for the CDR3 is TGTGCCAGCAGGTCTAGCGGGCTGCCTCCCCTTAGCACAGATACGCAGTATTTT. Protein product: CASRSSGLPPLSTDTQYF.

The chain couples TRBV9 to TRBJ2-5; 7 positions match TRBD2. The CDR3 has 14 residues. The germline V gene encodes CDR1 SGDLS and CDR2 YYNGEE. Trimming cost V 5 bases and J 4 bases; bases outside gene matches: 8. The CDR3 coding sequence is TGTGCCAGCAGTTCCCTAGCGGCGCTAGAGACCCAGTACTTC. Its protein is CASSSLAALETQYF.

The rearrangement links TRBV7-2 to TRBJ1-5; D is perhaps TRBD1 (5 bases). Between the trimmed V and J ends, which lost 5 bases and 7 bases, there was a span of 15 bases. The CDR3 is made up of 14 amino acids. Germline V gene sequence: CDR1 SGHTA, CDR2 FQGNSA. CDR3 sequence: CASSPAMRGQPQHF. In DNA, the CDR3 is TGTGCCAGCAGCCCAGCAATGAGGGGACAGCCCCAGCATTTT.

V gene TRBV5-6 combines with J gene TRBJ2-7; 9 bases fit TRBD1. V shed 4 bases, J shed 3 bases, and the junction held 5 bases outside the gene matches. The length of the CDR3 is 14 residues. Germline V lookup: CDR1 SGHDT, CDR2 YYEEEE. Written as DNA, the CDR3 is TGTGCCAGCAGCCCGACAGGGGGATTCTACGAGCAGTACTTC. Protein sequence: CASSPTGGFYEQYF.

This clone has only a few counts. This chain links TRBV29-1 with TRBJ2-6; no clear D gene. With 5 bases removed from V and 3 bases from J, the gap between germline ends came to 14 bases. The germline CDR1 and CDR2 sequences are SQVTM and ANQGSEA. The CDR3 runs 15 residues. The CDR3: CSVSLGQVGANVLTF. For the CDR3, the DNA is TGCAGCGTTTCGCTGGGTCAGGTTGGGGCCAACGTCCTGACTTTC.

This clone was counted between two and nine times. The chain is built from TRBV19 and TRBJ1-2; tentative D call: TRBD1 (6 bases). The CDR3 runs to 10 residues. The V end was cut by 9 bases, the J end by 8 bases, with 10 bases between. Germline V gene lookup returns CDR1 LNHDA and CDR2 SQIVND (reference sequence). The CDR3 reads CASSQGGYTF. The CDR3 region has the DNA TGTGCCAGCTCGCAGGGGGGCTACACCTTC.

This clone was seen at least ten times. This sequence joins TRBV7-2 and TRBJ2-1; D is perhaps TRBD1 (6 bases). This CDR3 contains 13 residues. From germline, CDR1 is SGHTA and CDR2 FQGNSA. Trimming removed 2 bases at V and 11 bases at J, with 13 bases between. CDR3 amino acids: CASSLQQGGKQFF. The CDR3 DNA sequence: TGTGCCAGCAGCTTACAACAGGGTGGTAAGCAGTTCTTC. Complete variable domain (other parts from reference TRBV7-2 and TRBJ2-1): GAGVSQSPSNKVTEKGKDVELRCDPISGHTALYWYRQSLGQGLEFLIYFQGNSAPDKSGLPSDRFSAERTGGSVSTLTIQRTQQEDSAVYLCASSLQQGGKQFFGPGTRLTVL.

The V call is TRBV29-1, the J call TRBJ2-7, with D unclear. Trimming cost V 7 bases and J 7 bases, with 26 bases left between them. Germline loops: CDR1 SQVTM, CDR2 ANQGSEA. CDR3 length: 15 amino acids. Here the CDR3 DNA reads TGCAGCGCTGTGGTCGGGCAATATCAAGTCACGGAGCAGTACTTC. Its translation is CSAVVGQYQVTEQYF.

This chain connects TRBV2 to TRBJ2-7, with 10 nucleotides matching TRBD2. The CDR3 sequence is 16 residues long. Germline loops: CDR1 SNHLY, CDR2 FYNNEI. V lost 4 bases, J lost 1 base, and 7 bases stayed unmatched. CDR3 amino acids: CASSGSGLAASYEQYF. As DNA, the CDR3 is TGTGCCAGCAGTGGAAGTGGACTAGCGGCTTCCTACGAGCAGTACTTC. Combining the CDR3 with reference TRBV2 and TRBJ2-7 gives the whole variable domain EPEVTQTPSHQVTQMGQEVILRCVPISNHLYFYWYRQILGQKVEFLVSFYNNEISEKSEIFDDQFSVERPDGSNFTLKIRSTKLEDSAMYFCASSGSGLAASYEQYFGPGTRLTVT.

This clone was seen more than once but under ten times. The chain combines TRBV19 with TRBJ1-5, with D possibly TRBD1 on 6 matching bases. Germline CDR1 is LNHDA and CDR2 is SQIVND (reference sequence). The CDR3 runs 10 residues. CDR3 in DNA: TGTGGGGCGGGGGCTCAGCCCCAGCATTTT. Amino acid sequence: CGAGAQPQHF.

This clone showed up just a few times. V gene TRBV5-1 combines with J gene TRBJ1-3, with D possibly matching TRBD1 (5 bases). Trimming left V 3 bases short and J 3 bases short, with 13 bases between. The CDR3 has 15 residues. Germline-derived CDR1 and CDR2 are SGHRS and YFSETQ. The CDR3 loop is CASSWATDNGNTIYF. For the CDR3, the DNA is TGCGCCAGCAGCTGGGCGACAGACAATGGAAACACCATATATTTT.